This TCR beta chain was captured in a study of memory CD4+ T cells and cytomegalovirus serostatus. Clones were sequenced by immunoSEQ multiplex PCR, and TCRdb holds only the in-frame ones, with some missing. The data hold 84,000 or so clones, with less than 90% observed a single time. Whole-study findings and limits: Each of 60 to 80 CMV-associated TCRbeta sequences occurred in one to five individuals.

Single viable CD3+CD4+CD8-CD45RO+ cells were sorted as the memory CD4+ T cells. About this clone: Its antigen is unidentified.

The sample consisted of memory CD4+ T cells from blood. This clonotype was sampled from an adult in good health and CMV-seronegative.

The CDR3 protein is CASSGRIEQFF. CDR3 bases: TGTGCCTCAAGCGGCCGGATAGAGCAGTTCTTC. The rearrangement links TRBV28 to TRBJ2-1; D might be TRBD2 (5 bases). The V end lost 11 bases, the J end lost 10 bases, and 15 bases lay between the germline ends. Per the germline V gene, CDR1 is MDHEN and CDR2 is SYDVKM. CDR3 length equals 11 residues.